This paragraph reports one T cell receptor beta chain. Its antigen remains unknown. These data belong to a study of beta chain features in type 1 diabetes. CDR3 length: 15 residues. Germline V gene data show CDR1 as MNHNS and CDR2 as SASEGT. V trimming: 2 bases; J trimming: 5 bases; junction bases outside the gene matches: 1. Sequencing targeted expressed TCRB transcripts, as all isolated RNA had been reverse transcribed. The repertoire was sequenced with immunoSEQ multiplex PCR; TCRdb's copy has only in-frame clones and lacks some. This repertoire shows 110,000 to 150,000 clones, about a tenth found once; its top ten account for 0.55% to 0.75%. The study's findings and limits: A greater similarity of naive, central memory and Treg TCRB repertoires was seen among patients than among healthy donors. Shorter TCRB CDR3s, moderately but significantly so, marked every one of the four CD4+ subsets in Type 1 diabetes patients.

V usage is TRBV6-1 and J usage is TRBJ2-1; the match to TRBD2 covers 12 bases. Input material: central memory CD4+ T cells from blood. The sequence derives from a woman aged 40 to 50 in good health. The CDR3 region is CASSELAGGHNEQFF. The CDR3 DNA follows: TGTGCCAGCAGTGAACTAGCGGGGGGGCACAATGAGCAGTTCTTC.